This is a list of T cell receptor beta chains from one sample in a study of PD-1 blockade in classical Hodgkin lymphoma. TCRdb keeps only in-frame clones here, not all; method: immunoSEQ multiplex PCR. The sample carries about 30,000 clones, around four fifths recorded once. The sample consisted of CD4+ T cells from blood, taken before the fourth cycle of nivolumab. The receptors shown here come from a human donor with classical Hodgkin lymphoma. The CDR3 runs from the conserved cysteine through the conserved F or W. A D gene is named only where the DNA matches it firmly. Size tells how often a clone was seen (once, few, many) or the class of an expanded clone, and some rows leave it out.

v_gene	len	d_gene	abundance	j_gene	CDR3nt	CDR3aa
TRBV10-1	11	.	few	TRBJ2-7	TGCGCCAGCAAACCGGGCCGCGAGCAGTACTTC	CASKPGREQYF
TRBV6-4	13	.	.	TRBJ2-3	TGTGCCAGCTCTCTTACCACTTGGGATACGCAGTATTTT	CASSLTTWDTQYF
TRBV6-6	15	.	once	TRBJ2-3	TGTGCCAGCCAGCTAGGGATGGGGGGCACAGATACGCAGTATTTT	CASQLGMGGTDTQYF
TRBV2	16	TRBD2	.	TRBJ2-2	TGTGCCAGCAGTATAATAGGGACTAAGAACACCGGGGAGCTGTTTTTT	CASSIIGTKNTGELFF
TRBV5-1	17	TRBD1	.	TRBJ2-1	TGCGCCAGCAGCTTGCGGGATTCGGGACAGGGATACGGTGAGCAGTTCTTC	CASSLRDSGQGYGEQFF
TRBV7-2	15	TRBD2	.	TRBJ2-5	TGTGCCAGCAGCCCCCGGACTAGCGGGGGAGAGACCCAGTACTTC	CASSPRTSGGETQYF
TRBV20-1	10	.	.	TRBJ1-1	TGCAGTGGGAGGGGGACTGAAGCTTTCTTT	CSGRGTEAFF
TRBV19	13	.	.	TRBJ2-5	TGTGCCAGTAGTTTCGTAGATCAAGAGACCCAGTACTTC	CASSFVDQETQYF
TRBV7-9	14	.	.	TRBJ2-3	TGTGCCAGCAGCTTAGAACATCCCACAGATACGCAGTATTTT	CASSLEHPTDTQYF
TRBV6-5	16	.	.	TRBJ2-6	TGTGCCAGCAGTTATTACAGGGTTAGGGGGGCCAACGTCCTGACTTTC	CASSYYRVRGANVLTF
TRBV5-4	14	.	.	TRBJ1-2	TGTGCCAGCAGCTTGGGGCTGGAGAACTATGGCTACACCTTC	CASSLGLENYGYTF
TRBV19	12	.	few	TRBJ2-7	TGTGCCAGTAGTCACAAAAACTACGAGCAGTACTTC	CASSHKNYEQYF
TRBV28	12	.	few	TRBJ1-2	TGTGCCAGCAGATCAGGGTTGGTGGGCTACACCTTC	CASRSGLVGYTF
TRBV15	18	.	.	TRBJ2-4	TGTGCCACCAGCCTTGAGAGTCCACAGTTTCTAGCCAAAAACATTCAGTACTTC	CATSLESPQFLAKNIQYF
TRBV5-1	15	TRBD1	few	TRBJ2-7	TGCGCCAGCAGCCCCGGCTCAAACAGGGGATACGAGCAGTACTTC	CASSPGSNRGYEQYF